The present T cell receptor (beta chain) was sequenced within a study of T cell responses to AZD1222 COVID-19 vaccine. Notes on the study in general: Sampling that yielded the repertoires occurred only after the peak T cell response.

TCRdb keeps only in-frame clones here, not all; method: immunoSEQ multiplex PCR. The table has 95,000 to 120,000 clones, around 84% seen once. Remarks on this clone: Its target is unknown.

This CDR3 has 16 residues. This sequence joins TRBV21-1 and TRBJ2-3. TRBV21-1 is a recognized pseudogene. The specimen comprised peripheral blood, sampled on day 0 of AZD1222 vaccination. This receptor was obtained from an adult in good health. CDR3 loop: CASSKAGLGGADTQYF. CDR3 in DNA: TGTGCCAGCAGCAAAGCAGGACTAGGGGGCGCAGATACGCAGTATTTT.